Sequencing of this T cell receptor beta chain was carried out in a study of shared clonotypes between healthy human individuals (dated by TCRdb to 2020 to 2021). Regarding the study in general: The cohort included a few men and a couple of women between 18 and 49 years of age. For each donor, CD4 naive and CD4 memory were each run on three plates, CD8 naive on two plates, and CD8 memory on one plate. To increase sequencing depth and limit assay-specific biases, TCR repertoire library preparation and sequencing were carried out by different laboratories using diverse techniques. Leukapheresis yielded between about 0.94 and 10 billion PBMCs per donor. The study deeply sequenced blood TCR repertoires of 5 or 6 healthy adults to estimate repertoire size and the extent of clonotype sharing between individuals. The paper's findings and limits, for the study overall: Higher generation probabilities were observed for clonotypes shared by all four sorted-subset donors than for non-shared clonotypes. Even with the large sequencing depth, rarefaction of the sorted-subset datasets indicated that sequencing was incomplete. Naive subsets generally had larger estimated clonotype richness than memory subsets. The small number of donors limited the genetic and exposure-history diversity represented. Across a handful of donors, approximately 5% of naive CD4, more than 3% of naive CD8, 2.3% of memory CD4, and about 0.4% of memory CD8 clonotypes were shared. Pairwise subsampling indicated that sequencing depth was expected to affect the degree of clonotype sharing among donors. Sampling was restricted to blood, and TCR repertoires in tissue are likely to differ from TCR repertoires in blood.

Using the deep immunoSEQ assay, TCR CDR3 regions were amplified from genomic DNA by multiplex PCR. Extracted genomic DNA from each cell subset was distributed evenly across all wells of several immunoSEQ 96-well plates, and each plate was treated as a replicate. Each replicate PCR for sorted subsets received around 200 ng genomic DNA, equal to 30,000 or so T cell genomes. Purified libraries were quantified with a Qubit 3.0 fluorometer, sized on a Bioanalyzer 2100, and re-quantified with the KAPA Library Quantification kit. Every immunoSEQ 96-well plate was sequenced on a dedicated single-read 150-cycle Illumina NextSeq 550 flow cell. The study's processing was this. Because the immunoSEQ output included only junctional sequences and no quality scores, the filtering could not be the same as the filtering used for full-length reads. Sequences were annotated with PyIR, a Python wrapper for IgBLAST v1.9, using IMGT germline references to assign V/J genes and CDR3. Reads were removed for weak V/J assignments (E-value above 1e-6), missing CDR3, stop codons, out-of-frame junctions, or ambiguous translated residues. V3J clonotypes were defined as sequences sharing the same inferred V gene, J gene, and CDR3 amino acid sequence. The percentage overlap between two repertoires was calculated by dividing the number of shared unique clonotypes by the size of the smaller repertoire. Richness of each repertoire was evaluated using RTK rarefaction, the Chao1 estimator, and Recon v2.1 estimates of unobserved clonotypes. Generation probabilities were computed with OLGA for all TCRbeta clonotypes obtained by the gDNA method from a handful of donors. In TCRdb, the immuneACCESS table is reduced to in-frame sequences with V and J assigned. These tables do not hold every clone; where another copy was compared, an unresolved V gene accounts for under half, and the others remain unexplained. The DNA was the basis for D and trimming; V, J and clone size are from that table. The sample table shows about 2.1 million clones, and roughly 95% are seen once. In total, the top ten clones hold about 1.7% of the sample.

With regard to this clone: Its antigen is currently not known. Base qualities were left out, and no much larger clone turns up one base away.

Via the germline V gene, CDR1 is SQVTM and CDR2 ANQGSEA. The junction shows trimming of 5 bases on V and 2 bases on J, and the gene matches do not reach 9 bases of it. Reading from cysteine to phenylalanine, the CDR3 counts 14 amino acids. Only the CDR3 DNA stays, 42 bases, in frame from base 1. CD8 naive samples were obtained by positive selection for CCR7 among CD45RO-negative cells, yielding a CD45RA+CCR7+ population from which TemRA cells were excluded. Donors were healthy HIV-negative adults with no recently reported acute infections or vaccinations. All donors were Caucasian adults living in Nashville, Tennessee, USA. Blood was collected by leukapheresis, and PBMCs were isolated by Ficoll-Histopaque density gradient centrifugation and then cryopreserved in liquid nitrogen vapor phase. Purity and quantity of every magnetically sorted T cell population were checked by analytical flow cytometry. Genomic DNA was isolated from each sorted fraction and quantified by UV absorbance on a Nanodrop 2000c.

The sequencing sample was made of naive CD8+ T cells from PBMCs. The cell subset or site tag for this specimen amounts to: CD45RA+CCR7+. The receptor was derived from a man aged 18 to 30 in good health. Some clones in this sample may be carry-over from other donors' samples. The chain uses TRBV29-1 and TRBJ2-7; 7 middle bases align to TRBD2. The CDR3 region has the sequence CSVLSGEITYEQYF. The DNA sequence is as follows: TGCAGCGTTCTAAGCGGGGAAATAACCTACGAGCAGTACTTC.